One and the same sample provided the 15 T cell receptor beta chains below, sequenced in a study of blood T cell repertoires in COVID-19. Clones were sequenced by immunoSEQ multiplex PCR, and TCRdb holds only the in-frame ones, with some missing. The sample includes about 150,000 clones, approximately 86% of them seen just once. The sample was peripheral blood. The receptors derive from a woman older than 75 with COVID-19, enrolled during active disease.

V gene TRBV27 combines with J gene TRBJ1-2; possible D gene TRBD1, 6 bases. From germline, CDR1 is MNHEY and CDR2 SMNVEV (reference sequence). CDR3 length equals 13 residues. V was clipped by 4 bases and J by 8 bases, with 14 bases between them. CDR3: CASSYNTGRGYTF. The CDR3 DNA follows: TGTGCCAGCAGTTATAATACAGGGAGAGGCTACACCTTC.

The J gene is TRBJ1-2, the V gene TRBV5-1; 9 positions agree with TRBD1. Germline CDR1 is SGHRS and CDR2 is YFSETQ. The trim removed 6 bases at V and 2 bases at J, leaving 5 bases unmatched. The CDR3 loop spans 14 amino acids. The CDR3 region is CASIPGQGNYGYTF. DNA for the CDR3: TGCGCCAGCATACCGGGACAGGGAAACTATGGCTACACCTTC.

This chain links TRBV18 with TRBJ1-1; D is uncertain. Germline assignment: CDR1 KGHSH and CDR2 LQKENI. V was clipped by 3 bases and J by 1 base, with 18 bases between them. The CDR3 length is 17 residues. CDR3 DNA: TGTGCCAGCTCACCGGTAGCAGTGCCGGATCAGAACACTGAAGCTTTCTTT. Translating it yields CASSPVAVPDQNTEAFF. Using reference TRBV18 and TRBJ1-1 for the parts outside the CDR3, the full variable domain is NAGVMQNPRHLVRRRGQEARLRCSPMKGHSHVYWYRQLPEEGLKFMVYLQKENIIDESGMPKERFSAEFPKEGPSILRIQQVVRGDSAAYFCASSPVAVPDQNTEAFFGQGTRLTVV.

The CDR3 DNA follows: TGTGCCAGCAGTTCCCCTGGGTGGCGGGATTACAATGAGCAGTTCTTC. As protein: CASSSPGWRDYNEQFF. The rearrangement links TRBV28 to TRBJ2-1, with D possibly TRBD2 on 6 matching bases. Looked up from germline, CDR1 is MDHEN and CDR2 is SYDVKM. Trimming removed 4 bases at V and 4 bases at J, with 17 bases between. The CDR3 runs 16 residues.

J is TRBJ2-7 and V is TRBV5-6; TRBD2 might be the D (6 bases). Germline CDR1 is SGHDT and CDR2 is YYEEEE. CDR3 length equals 12 residues. The V end was cut by 1 base, the J end by 6 bases, with 8 bases between. The CDR3, as DNA: TGTGCCAGCAGCTTGCGGGGGTTCGAGCAGTACTTC. Translated: CASSLRGFEQYF.

The chain employs TRBV4-2 and TRBJ1-2, with 7 bases matching TRBD1. Germline CDR1 LGHNA, CDR2 YNFKEQ. The CDR3 runs to 16 residues. V shed 3 bases, J shed 0 bases, and the junction held 7 bases outside the gene matches. The CDR3 loop is CASSHTGDRANYGYTF. The DNA for the CDR3 is TGTGCCAGCAGCCATACAGGGGACCGAGCTAACTATGGCTACACCTTC.

The CDR3 sequence is CASSLSGTENTEAFF. Here the CDR3 DNA reads TGTGCCAGCAGTTTATCCGGGACAGAGAACACTGAAGCTTTCTTT. This chain connects TRBV28 to TRBJ1-1, with 7 bases that match TRBD1. Losses at the gene ends were 1 base for V and 1 base for J; bases not matched to a gene: 3. The CDR3 sequence is 15 residues long. Germline lookup yields CDR1 MDHEN and CDR2 SYDVKM.

The chain carries TRBV9 and TRBJ2-1; possible D gene TRBD2, 6 bases. CDR1 is SGDLS, CDR2 YYNGEE, per germline. This CDR3 contains 16 residues. Trimming shortened V by 0 bases and J by 0 bases, and 10 bases separated the two germline ends. CDR3 DNA sequence: TGTGCCAGCAGCGTAGGCGGGGAAAGCTCCTACAATGAGCAGTTCTTC. Translation: CASSVGGESSYNEQFF.

This clone appeared a single time. This chain links TRBV10-3 with TRBJ1-2; D is unresolved. This CDR3 spans 14 amino acids. V shed 2 bases and J shed 6 bases, with 13 bases lying between them. CDR1 is ENHRY and CDR2 is SYGVKD in the germline V gene. CDR3 coding DNA: TGTGCCATCAGTGAGGAGGCCGGTACTGATGGCTACACCTTC. It translates to CAISEEAGTDGYTF.

The J gene is TRBJ1-2, the V gene TRBV21-1; TRBD1 is the table's D call, not checked against the DNA. TRBV21-1 is a pseudogene. The CDR3 contains 15 residues. The CDR3 nucleotides read TGTGCCAGCAGGTTGGGACAGGGTGACGGCTATGGCTACACCTTC. Translating gives CASRLGQGDGYGYTF.

The chain links TRBV7-2 to TRBJ1-1, with D uncertain. CDR3 length equals 15 residues. V was shortened by 5 bases and J by 1 base, with 14 bases between the two germline ends. Germline V gene sequence: CDR1 SGHTA, CDR2 FQGNSA. The CDR3 region has the DNA TGTGCCAGCAGCCCTCATGGCCGGGAGAACACTGAAGCTTTCTTT. Translated: CASSPHGRENTEAFF.

This chain joins TRBV5-5 and TRBJ2-1, with 8 bases that match TRBD1. Germline V lookup: CDR1 SGHKS, CDR2 YYEKEE (reference sequence). V dropped 4 bases and J dropped 0; count of bases not matched to a gene: 12. The CDR3 contains 18 residues. The CDR3 sequence: CASSRQGQGLSSYNEQFF. DNA of the CDR3: TGTGCCAGCAGCCGGCAAGGACAGGGATTAAGCTCCTACAATGAGCAGTTCTTC.

Points on this clone: This sample also contains other DNA sequences that code for the same CDR3. V usage is TRBV19 and J usage is TRBJ1-6; 7 positions match TRBD1. Germline CDR1 and CDR2: LNHDA and SQIVND (reference sequence). The CDR3 runs to 14 residues. V shed 4 bases, J shed 7 bases, and the junction held 4 bases outside the gene matches. The CDR3 nucleotides read TGTGCCAGTAGTACCGGGACAGAGAATTCACCCCTCCACTTT. Encoded protein: CASSTGTENSPLHF.

This clone appeared a few times. The chain combines TRBV6-2 or TRBV6-3 with TRBJ1-5; D might be TRBD1 (5 bases). V was cut by 4 bases and J by 2 bases, with 9 bases left in between. The CDR3 is made up of 14 amino acids. Germline V CDR1 and CDR2: MNHEY, SVGEGT. The CDR3 protein is CASSFDSGNQPQHF. The DNA for the CDR3 is TGTGCCAGCAGTTTTGACAGTGGCAATCAGCCCCAGCATTTT.

This chain joins TRBV7-8 and TRBJ2-3; no clear D gene. Germline assignment: CDR1 SGHVS and CDR2 FQNEAQ. V gave up 5 bases and J gave up 3 bases, with 9 bases separating them. This CDR3 is built from 13 residues. The CDR3 sequence: CASSLVRTDTQYF. In DNA, the CDR3 is TGTGCCAGCAGCCTTGTACGGACAGATACGCAGTATTTT.